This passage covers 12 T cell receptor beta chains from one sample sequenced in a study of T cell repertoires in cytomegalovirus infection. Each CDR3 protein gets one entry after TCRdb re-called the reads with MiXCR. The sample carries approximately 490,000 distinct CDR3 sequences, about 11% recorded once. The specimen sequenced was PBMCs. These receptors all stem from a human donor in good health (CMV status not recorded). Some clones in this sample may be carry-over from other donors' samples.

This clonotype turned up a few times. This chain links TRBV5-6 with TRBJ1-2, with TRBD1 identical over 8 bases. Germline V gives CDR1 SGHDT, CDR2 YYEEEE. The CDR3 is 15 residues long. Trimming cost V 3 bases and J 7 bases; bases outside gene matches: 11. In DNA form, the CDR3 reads TGTGCCAGCAGCTACCCCGGTCAGGGGGCGTCTGGCTACACCTTC. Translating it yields CASSYPGQGASGYTF. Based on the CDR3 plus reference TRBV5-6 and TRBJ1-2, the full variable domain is DAGVTQSPTHLIKTRGQQVTLRCSPKSGHDTVSWYQQALGQGPQFIFQYYEEEERQRGNFPDRFSGHQFPNYSSELNVNALLLGDSALYLCASSYPGQGASGYTFGSGTRLTVV.

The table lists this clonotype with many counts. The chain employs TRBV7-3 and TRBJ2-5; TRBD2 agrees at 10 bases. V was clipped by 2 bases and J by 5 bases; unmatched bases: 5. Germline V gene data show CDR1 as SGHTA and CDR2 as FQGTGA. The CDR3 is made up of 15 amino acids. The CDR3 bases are TGTGCCAGCAGCTTAGGGACTAGCGCATTGGAGACCCAGTACTTC. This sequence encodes CASSLGTSALETQYF.

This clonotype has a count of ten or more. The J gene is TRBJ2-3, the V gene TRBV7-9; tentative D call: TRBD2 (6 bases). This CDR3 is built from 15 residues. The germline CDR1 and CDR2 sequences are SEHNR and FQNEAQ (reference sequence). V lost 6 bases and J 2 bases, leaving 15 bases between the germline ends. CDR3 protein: CASSWEDFHTDTQYF. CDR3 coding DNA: TGTGCCAGCAGTTGGGAGGACTTCCACACAGATACGCAGTATTTT. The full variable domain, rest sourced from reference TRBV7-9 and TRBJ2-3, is DTGVSQNPRHKITKRGQNVTFRCDPISEHNRLYWYRQTLGQGPEFLTYFQNEAQLEKSRLLSDRFSAERPKGSFSTLEIQRTEQGDSAMYLCASSWEDFHTDTQYFGPGTRLTVL.

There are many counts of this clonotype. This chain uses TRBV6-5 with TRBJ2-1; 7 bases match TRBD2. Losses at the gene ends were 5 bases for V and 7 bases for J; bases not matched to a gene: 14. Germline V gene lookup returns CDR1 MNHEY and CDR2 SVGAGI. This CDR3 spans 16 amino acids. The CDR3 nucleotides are TGTGCCAGCAGTCCCTCCGCGGGAGAGTCGGGGAATGAGCAGTTCTTC. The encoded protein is CASSPSAGESGNEQFF.

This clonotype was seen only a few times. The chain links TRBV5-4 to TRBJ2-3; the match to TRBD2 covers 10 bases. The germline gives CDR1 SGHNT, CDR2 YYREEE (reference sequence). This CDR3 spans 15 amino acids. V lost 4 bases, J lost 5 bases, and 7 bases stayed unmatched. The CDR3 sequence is CASSLSGGAIDTQYF. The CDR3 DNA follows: TGTGCCAGCAGCCTAAGCGGGGGGGCGATAGATACGCAGTATTTT.

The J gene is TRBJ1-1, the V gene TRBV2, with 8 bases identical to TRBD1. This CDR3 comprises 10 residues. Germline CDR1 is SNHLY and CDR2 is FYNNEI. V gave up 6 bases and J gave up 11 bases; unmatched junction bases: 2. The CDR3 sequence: CASRGQVAFF. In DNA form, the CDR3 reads TGTGCCAGCAGGGGACAGGTGGCTTTCTTT.

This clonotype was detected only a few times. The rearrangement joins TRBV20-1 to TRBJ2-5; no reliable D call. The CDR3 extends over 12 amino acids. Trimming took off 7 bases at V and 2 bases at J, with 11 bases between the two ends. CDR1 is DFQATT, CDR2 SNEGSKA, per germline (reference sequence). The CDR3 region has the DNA TGCAGTGGCAAGGGTAGTCAAGAGACCCAGTACTTC. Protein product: CSGKGSQETQYF.

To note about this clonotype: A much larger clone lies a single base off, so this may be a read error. In nucleotides, the CDR3 is TGTGCCAGCAGCCCGCCGGGACAGGGGGCGTCGTGCGAGCAGTACTTC. Its translation: CASSPPGQGASCEQYF. The chain links TRBV5-5 to TRBJ2-7; 12 positions agree with TRBD1. The germline V gene has CDR1 SGHKS and CDR2 YYEKEE (reference sequence). V shed 4 bases, J shed 6 bases, and the junction held 11 bases outside the gene matches. CDR3 size: 16 residues. The whole variable domain, remainder taken from reference TRBV5-5 and TRBJ2-7, is DAGVTQSPTHLIKTRGQQVTLRCSPISGHKSVSWYQQVLGQGPQFIFQYYEKEERGRGNFPDRFSARQFPNYSSELNVNALLLGDSALYLCASSPPGQGASCEQYFGPGTRLTVT.

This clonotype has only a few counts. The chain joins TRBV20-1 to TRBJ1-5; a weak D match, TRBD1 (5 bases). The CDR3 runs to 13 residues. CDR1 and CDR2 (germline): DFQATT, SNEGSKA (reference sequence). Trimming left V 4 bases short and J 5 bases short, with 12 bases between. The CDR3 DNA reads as TGCAGTGCTACAAGGGGTGGTGATCAGCCCCAGCATTTT. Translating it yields CSATRGGDQPQHF.

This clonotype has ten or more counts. The CDR3 spells CASSTPETQYF. In DNA, the CDR3 is TGTGCCAGCAGTACGCCAGAGACCCAGTACTTC. The chain carries TRBV28 and TRBJ2-5; D gene ambiguous. The germline V gene has CDR1 MDHEN and CDR2 SYDVKM. Trimming cost V 5 bases and J 4 bases, with 5 bases left between them. The CDR3 contains 11 residues.

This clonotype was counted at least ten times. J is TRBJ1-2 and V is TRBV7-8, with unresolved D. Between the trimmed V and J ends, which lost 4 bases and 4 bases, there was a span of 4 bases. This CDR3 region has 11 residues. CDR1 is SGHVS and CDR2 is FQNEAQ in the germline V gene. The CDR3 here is CASSSPYGYTF. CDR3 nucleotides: TGTGCCAGCAGCTCCCCCTATGGCTACACCTTC.

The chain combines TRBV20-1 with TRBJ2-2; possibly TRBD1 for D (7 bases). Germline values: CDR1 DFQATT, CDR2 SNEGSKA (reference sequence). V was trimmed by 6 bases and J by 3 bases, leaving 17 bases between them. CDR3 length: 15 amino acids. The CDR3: CSARQGGVDTGELFF. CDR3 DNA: TGCAGTGCCCGACAGGGAGGAGTCGACACCGGGGAGCTGTTTTTT.